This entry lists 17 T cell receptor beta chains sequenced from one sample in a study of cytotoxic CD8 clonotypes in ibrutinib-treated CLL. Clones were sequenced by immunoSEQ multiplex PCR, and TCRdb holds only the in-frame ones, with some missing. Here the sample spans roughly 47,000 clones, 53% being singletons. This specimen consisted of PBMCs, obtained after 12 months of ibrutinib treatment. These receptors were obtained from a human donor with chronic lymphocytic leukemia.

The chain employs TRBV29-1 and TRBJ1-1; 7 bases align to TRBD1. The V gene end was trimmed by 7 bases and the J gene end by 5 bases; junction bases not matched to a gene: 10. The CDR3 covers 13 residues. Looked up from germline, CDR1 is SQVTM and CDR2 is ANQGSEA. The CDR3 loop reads CSANRGGGTEAFF. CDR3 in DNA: TGCAGCGCTAACAGGGGCGGGGGAACTGAAGCTTTCTTT.

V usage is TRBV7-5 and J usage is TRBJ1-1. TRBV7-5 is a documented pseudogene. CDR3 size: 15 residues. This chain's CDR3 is CATRGQDPKRTEAFF. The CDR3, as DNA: TGTGCCACCCGGGGGCAGGACCCAAAGAGGACTGAAGCTTTCTTT.

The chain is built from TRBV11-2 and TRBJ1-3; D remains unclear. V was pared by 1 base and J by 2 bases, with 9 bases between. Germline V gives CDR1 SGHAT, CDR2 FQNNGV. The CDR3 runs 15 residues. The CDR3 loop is CASSLASGAGNTIYF. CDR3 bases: TGTGCCAGCAGCTTAGCGTCAGGAGCTGGAAACACCATATATTTT.

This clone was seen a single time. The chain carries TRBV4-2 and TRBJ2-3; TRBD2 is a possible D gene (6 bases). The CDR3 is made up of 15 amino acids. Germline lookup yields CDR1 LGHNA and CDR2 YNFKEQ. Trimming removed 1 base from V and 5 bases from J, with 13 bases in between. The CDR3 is CASSQAPGEGDTQYF. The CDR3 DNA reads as TGTGCCAGCAGCCAAGCGCCGGGGGAAGGAGATACGCAGTATTTT.

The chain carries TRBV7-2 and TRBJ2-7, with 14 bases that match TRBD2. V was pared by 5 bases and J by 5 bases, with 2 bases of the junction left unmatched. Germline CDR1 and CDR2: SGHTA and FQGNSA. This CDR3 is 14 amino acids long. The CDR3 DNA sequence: TGTGCCAGCAGCCGGGGACTAGCGGGAGACGAGCAGTACTTC. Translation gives CASSRGLAGDEQYF. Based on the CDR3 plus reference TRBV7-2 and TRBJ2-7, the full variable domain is GAGVSQSPSNKVTEKGKDVELRCDPISGHTALYWYRQSLGQGLEFLIYFQGNSAPDKSGLPSDRFSAERTGGSVSTLTIQRTQQEDSAVYLCASSRGLAGDEQYFGPGTRLTVT.

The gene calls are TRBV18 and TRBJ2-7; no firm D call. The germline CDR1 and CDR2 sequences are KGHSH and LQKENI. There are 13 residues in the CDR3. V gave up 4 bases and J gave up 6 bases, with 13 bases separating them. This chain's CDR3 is CASSRDGWAEQYF. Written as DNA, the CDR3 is TGTGCCAGCTCACGCGACGGATGGGCCGAGCAGTACTTC.

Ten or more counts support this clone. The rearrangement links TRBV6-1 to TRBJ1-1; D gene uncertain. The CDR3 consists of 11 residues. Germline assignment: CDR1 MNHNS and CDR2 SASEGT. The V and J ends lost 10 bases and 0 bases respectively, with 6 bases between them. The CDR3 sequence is CAIWLNTEAFF. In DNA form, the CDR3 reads TGTGCCATCTGGTTGAACACTGAAGCTTTCTTT.

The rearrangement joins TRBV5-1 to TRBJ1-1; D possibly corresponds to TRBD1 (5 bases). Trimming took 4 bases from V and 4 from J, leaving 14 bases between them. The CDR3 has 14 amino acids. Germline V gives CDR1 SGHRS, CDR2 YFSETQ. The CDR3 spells CASSTGREGTEAFF. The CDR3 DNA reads TGCGCCAGCAGCACGGGCAGGGAGGGCACTGAAGCTTTCTTT.

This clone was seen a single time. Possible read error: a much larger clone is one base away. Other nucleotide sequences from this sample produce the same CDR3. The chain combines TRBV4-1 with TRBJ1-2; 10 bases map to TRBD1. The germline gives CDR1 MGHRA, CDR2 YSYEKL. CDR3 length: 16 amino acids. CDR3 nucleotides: TGCGCCAGCAGCCAAGATCGTCGACAGGGGGCATATGGCTACACTTTC. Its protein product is CASSQDRRQGAYGYTF.

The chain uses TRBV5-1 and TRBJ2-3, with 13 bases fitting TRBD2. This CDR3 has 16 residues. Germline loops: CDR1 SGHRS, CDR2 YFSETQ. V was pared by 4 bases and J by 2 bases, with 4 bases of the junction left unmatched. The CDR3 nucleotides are TGCGCCAGCAGCAAGGGGACTAGCGGGAACACAGATACGCAGTATTTT. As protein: CASSKGTSGNTDTQYF.

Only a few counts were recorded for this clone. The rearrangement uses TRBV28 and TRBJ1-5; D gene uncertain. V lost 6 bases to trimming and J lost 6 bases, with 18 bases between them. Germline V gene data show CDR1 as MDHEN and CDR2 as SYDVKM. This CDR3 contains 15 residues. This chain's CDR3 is CASSHRHGGGQPQHF. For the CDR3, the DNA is TGTGCCAGCAGCCATAGACACGGAGGAGGTCAGCCCCAGCATTTT.

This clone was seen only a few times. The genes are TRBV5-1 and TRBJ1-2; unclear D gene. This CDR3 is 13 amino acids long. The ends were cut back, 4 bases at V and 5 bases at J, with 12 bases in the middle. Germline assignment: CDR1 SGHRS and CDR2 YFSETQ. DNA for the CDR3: TGCGCCAGCAGCCCCTCGGCCCCATATGGCTACACCTTC. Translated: CASSPSAPYGYTF.

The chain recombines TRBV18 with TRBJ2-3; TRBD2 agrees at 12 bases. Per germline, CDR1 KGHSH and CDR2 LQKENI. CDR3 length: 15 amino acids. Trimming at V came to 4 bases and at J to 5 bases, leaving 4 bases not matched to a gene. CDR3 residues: CASSQLAGGGDTQYF. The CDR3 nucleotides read TGTGCCAGCTCACAACTAGCGGGAGGAGGAGATACGCAGTATTTT.

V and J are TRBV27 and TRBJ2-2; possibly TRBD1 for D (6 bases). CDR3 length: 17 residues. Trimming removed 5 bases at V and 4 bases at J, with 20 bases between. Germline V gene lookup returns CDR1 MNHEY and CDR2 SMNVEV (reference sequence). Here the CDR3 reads CASSPTVGTPITGELFF. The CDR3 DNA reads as TGTGCCAGCAGTCCAACCGTTGGGACACCAATCACCGGGGAGCTGTTTTTT.

The CDR3 nucleotides read TGCAGCGTTGTCGGTCAGAGGGGACAAGCTTTCTTT. It codes for CSVVGQRGQAFF. The chain recombines TRBV29-1 with TRBJ1-1; possibly TRBD1 for D (5 bases). CDR1 SQVTM and CDR2 ANQGSEA come from the germline V gene. V was cut by 4 bases and J by 9 bases, with 15 bases left in between. The CDR3 is made up of 12 amino acids.

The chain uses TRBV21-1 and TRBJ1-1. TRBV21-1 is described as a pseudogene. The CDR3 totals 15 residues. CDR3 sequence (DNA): TGTGCCAGCAGTCGCGCATTGGGGAAGTACACTGAAGCTTTCTTT. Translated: CASSRALGKYTEAFF.

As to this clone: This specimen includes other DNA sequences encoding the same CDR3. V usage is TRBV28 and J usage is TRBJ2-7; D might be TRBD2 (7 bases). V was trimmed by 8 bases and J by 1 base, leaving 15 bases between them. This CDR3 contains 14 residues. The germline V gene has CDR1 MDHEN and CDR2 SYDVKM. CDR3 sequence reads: CASGGGQGSYEQYF. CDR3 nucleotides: TGTGCCAGCGGGGGGGGACAAGGGTCCTACGAGCAGTACTTC.